What follows are 30 T cell receptor beta chains derived from one specimen sequenced in a study of T cell responses to AZD1222 COVID-19 vaccine. This table comes from immunoSEQ multiplex PCR, and its TCRdb copy is limited to in-frame clones, with some not included. The sample holds 99,000 or so clones, approximately 88% seen once. Here the sequenced sample was peripheral blood, taken on day 0 of AZD1222 vaccination. Source of these receptors: an adult in good health.

The chain joins TRBV29-1 to TRBJ2-1; D is undetermined. CDR3 size: 17 residues. The germline V gene encodes CDR1 SQVTM and CDR2 ANQGSEA. The V end lost 7 bases, the J end lost 8 bases, and 30 bases lay between the germline ends. CDR3 coding DNA: TGCAGCGCTGGTCTGGCGGAGCTTTTACCCCCCCATGATGAGCAGTTCTTC. It encodes CSAGLAELLPPHDEQFF.

The chain carries TRBV7-6 and TRBJ2-7; the match to TRBD2 covers 7 bases. Germline V gene lookup returns CDR1 SGHVS and CDR2 FNYEAQ. CDR3 length: 14 amino acids. Germline trimming cut 5 bases from V and 5 bases from J; bases unmatched to any gene: 9. The CDR3 region is CASSPRVGGDEQYF. The CDR3 region has the DNA TGTGCCAGCAGCCCCCGGGTGGGGGGGGACGAGCAGTACTTC.

The chain couples TRBV15 to TRBJ1-1; TRBD1 matches 9 bases. The CDR3 loop spans 17 amino acids. Trimming removed 5 bases from V and 0 bases from J; junction bases left unmatched: 10. Germline V gives CDR1 LNHNV, CDR2 YYDKDF (reference sequence). The CDR3 nucleotides read TGTGCCACCAGCGGGGGACAGGGCCCACCTTTGAACACTGAAGCTTTCTTT. Translating gives CATSGGQGPPLNTEAFF.

This chain connects TRBV28 to TRBJ1-5; D unresolved. Germline CDR1 MDHEN, CDR2 SYDVKM. This CDR3 contains 16 residues. V was pared by 3 bases and J by 0 bases, with 12 bases between. The CDR3 region has the DNA TGTGCCAGCAGTTTTGGCCGTGGGAATAGCAATCAGCCCCAGCATTTT. Protein sequence: CASSFGRGNSNQPQHF.

The gene calls are TRBV11-2 and TRBJ1-1, with D maybe TRBD1 (5 bases). This CDR3 is built from 14 residues. The germline CDR1 and CDR2 sequences are SGHAT and FQNNGV. The germline V and J ends were trimmed by 2 bases and 1 base, with 8 bases remaining between them. This CDR3 reads CASSLPRANTEAFF. CDR3 in DNA: TGTGCCAGCAGCTTACCCAGGGCGAACACTGAAGCTTTCTTT.

The chain uses TRBV4-3 and TRBJ1-3; TRBD1 matches at 7 bases. CDR1 is LGHNA and CDR2 is YSLEER in the germline V gene. The J segment lost 0 bases and the V segment lost 0 bases, leaving 5 bases of the junction unmatched. CDR3 length equals 17 residues. The CDR3 loop reads CASSQDFGTASGNTIYF. The CDR3 DNA sequence: TGCGCCAGCAGCCAAGATTTCGGGACAGCCTCTGGAAACACCATATATTTT.

The CDR3 here is CASRSYLGQGSGNTIYF. As DNA, the CDR3 is TGTGCCAGCAGGAGCTACTTGGGACAGGGCTCTGGAAACACCATATATTTT. The V and J genes are TRBV7-9 and TRBJ1-3; 9 positions agree with TRBD1. CDR1 and CDR2 (germline): SEHNR, FQNEAQ (reference sequence). The CDR3 sequence is 17 residues long. After removal of 6 bases from V and 0 bases from J, the junction contained 9 bases not matched to a gene.

The chain employs TRBV20-1 and TRBJ2-3, with D unclear. The V gene's germline CDR1 is DFQATT and CDR2 SNEGSKA (reference sequence). The CDR3 sequence is 11 residues long. V gave up 5 bases and J gave up 6 bases, with 9 bases separating them. The CDR3 loop is CSASTADTQYF. In DNA form, the CDR3 reads TGCAGTGCTTCGACCGCCGATACGCAGTATTTT.

The chain is built from TRBV7-3 and TRBJ2-6, with D possibly matching TRBD2 (5 bases). V was pared by 8 bases and J by 0 bases, with 11 bases between. The CDR3 totals 15 residues. CDR1 is SGHTA and CDR2 is FQGTGA in the germline V gene. CDR3 DNA: TGTGCCAGCGGGAGACTGGGCTCTGGGGCCAACGTCCTGACTTTC. Translating gives CASGRLGSGANVLTF.

This clone has more than one count but fewer than ten. Other DNA sequences from this sample encode an identical CDR3 as well. This rearrangement joins TRBV9 to TRBJ1-2, with D tentatively TRBD1 (6 bases). CDR1 is SGDLS and CDR2 is YYNGEE in the germline V gene. Between the trimmed V and J ends, which lost 5 bases and 5 bases, there was a span of 7 bases. The CDR3 runs to 11 residues. CDR3 region: CASSGTYGYTF. The CDR3 nucleotides are TGTGCCAGCAGTGGGACATATGGCTACACCTTC.

V usage is TRBV6-1 and J usage is TRBJ1-1; TRBD1 aligns across 8 bases. The CDR3 length is 16 residues. The germline V gene encodes CDR1 MNHNS and CDR2 SASEGT. V shed 1 base and J 4 bases; nucleotides not matched to a gene: 8. In DNA, the CDR3 is TGTGCCAGCAGTGAAGGACAGGGGTGGGGGGGCACTGAAGCTTTCTTT. Residues: CASSEGQGWGGTEAFF.

The V and J genes are TRBV19 and TRBJ1-1; D might be TRBD1 (5 bases). Trimming cost V 1 base and J 4 bases, with 10 bases left between them. There are 14 residues in the CDR3. Germline V gives CDR1 LNHDA, CDR2 SQIVND (reference sequence). Here the CDR3 DNA reads TGTGCCAGTAGTATAGTCGGGGGGACCACTGAAGCTTTCTTT. Translated: CASSIVGGTTEAFF.

The chain has TRBV20-1 and TRBJ1-1, with D unclear. V was pared by 5 bases and J by 0 bases, with 4 bases between. CDR1 and CDR2 (germline): DFQATT, SNEGSKA (reference sequence). The CDR3 has 11 residues. The CDR3 sequence: CSASVNTEAFF. The CDR3 DNA follows: TGCAGTGCTTCTGTGAACACTGAAGCTTTCTTT.

The gene calls are TRBV15 and TRBJ1-5, with 7 positions matching TRBD1. Looked up from germline, CDR1 is LNHNV and CDR2 is YYDKDF (reference sequence). CDR3 size: 14 residues. V gave up 4 bases and J gave up 6 bases; unmatched junction bases: 6. DNA of the CDR3: TGTGCCACCAGCACCAGGGGGGAGGGTCAGCCCCAGCATTTT. Translating it yields CATSTRGEGQPQHF.

V and J are TRBV7-2 and TRBJ2-5; D may be TRBD1 or TRBD2 (5 bases each). Germline CDR1 SGHTA, CDR2 FQGNSA. Trimming removed 2 bases from V and 4 bases from J, with 8 bases in between. This CDR3 is built from 13 residues. The CDR3: CASSLSGAETQYF. As DNA, the CDR3 is TGTGCCAGCAGCTTATCCGGGGCAGAGACCCAGTACTTC.

As concerns this clone: One end of the junction is discordant with germline, which a read error may explain. V gene TRBV19 combines with J gene TRBJ2-6; D not certain. This CDR3 region has 16 residues. CDR1 is LNHDA, CDR2 SQIVND, per germline (reference sequence). This chain's CDR3 is CAGSPRWQSGANVLTF. In DNA form, the CDR3 reads TGTGCCGGTAGTCCAAGATGGCAGTCCGGGGCCAACGTCCTGACTTTC.

The chain carries TRBV2 and TRBJ1-2, with D tentatively TRBD1 (5 bases). Trimming took off 5 bases at V and 8 bases at J, with 9 bases between the two ends. The CDR3 loop spans 11 amino acids. Germline CDR1 is SNHLY and CDR2 is FYNNEI. The CDR3 coding sequence is TGTGCCAGCAGTCAGGGTCACGGCTACACCTTC. Translation: CASSQGHGYTF. The full variable domain, in which reference TRBV2 and TRBJ1-2 provide the parts outside the CDR3, is EPEVTQTPSHQVTQMGQEVILRCVPISNHLYFYWYRQILGQKVEFLVSFYNNEISEKSEIFDDQFSVERPDGSNFTLKIRSTKLEDSAMYFCASSQGHGYTFGSGTRLTVV.

CDR3: CASSERLAGNNEQFF. In DNA form, the CDR3 reads TGTGCCAGCAGTGAACGCCTAGCGGGGAACAATGAGCAGTTCTTC. This chain uses TRBV2 with TRBJ2-1, with 9 positions matching TRBD2. This CDR3 is built from 15 residues. Germline V gives CDR1 SNHLY, CDR2 FYNNEI. After removal of 2 bases from V and 5 bases from J, the junction contained 4 bases not matched to a gene.

The chain combines TRBV10-1 with TRBJ2-5; 13 bases map to TRBD2. The junction had 6 bases not matched to a gene; V was cut back by 4 bases and J by 1 base. CDR3 size: 17 residues. Germline V gene lookup returns CDR1 WNHNN and CDR2 SYGVQD (reference sequence). CDR3 DNA sequence: TGCGCCAGCAGTGTTGGGACTAGCGGGGAACTCCAAGAGACCCAGTACTTC. Amino acid sequence: CASSVGTSGELQETQYF.

The rearrangement joins TRBV14 to TRBJ2-7; 8 nucleotides match TRBD1. The germline V gene encodes CDR1 SGHDN and CDR2 FVKESK. Unmatched junction bases numbered 6, after V lost 4 bases and J lost 4 bases. There are 14 residues in the CDR3. The CDR3 DNA reads TGTGCCAGCAGCCCCGGGACAGGTTCTTACGAGCAGTACTTC. It encodes CASSPGTGSYEQYF.

V and J are TRBV6-5 and TRBJ1-4; 7 nucleotides align to TRBD1. Germline V lookup: CDR1 MNHEY, CDR2 SVGAGI. The CDR3 contains 15 residues. J was trimmed by 5 bases and V by 6 bases; bases with no gene match: 9. The CDR3 sequence: CASRIRDSPNEKLFF. As DNA, the CDR3 is TGTGCCAGCAGGATCCGGGACAGCCCAAATGAAAAACTGTTTTTT.

J is TRBJ1-3 and V is TRBV7-9, with 9 bases matching TRBD1. With 5 bases clipped from V and 3 bases from J, the junction kept 8 bases outside the gene matches. CDR1 is SEHNR, CDR2 FQNEAQ, per germline (reference sequence). The CDR3 is 16 residues long. The CDR3 sequence: CASSPRDRARGNTIYF. The CDR3 DNA sequence: TGTGCCAGCAGCCCCCGGGACAGGGCTCGTGGAAACACCATATATTTT.

The rearrangement uses TRBV6-1 and TRBJ2-7, with D possibly TRBD2 on 7 matching bases. Trimming took off 2 bases at V and 4 bases at J, with 15 bases between the two ends. This CDR3 region has 15 residues. Germline CDR1 and CDR2: MNHNS and SASEGT. The CDR3 DNA sequence: TGTGCCAGCAGTGAAAGACGGGGGGCTGGATACGAGCAGTACTTC. Translation gives CASSERRGAGYEQYF.

The chain employs TRBV13 and TRBJ2-7; D might be TRBD1 (6 bases). The CDR3 is made up of 15 amino acids. Trimming cost V 0 bases and J 0 bases, with 9 bases left between them. From germline, CDR1 is PRHDT and CDR2 FYEKMQ (reference sequence). The CDR3 bases are TGTGCCAGCAGCTTAGGGGACAGATACTCCTACGAGCAGTACTTC. Protein product: CASSLGDRYSYEQYF.

In its sample, this clone was seen once. This chain links TRBV10-1 with TRBJ2-5, with D possibly matching TRBD2 (6 bases). CDR1 WNHNN and CDR2 SYGVQD come from the germline V gene (reference sequence). Deletions cut 0 bases from V and 5 bases from J, with 16 bases between. There are 16 residues in the CDR3. CDR3 sequence reads: CASSESSGSNRETQYF. CDR3 sequence (DNA): TGCGCCAGCAGTGAGTCGAGCGGGTCGAATCGGGAGACCCAGTACTTC.

This clone was observed a few times. Here the CDR3 reads CATVAGVTFDEQFF. CDR3 bases: TGTGCCACTGTAGCGGGGGTGACGTTTGATGAGCAGTTCTTC. The chain has TRBV27 and TRBJ2-1; 9 nucleotides agree with TRBD2. The J segment lost 8 bases and the V segment lost 10 bases, leaving 12 bases of the junction unmatched. CDR3 length: 14 amino acids. Germline CDR1 and CDR2: MNHEY and SMNVEV (reference sequence).

The chain links TRBV12-3 or TRBV12-4 to TRBJ2-1; 8 bases fit TRBD2. The CDR3 totals 12 residues. V shed 4 bases, J shed 13 bases, and the junction held 6 bases outside the gene matches. CDR3 residues: CASSSAGLAQFF. The CDR3 DNA is TGTGCCAGCAGTTCCGCAGGACTAGCTCAGTTCTTC.

The gene calls are TRBV7-8 and TRBJ1-4; perhaps TRBD1 as D (5 bases). Germline V CDR1 and CDR2: SGHVS, FQNEAQ. This CDR3 has 16 residues. Deletions cut 3 bases from V and 8 bases from J, with 19 bases between. The CDR3 sequence is CASSLGWDPGREKLFF. CDR3 nucleotides: TGTGCCAGCAGCTTGGGGTGGGACCCAGGACGAGAAAAACTGTTTTTT.

The CDR3 spells CASIRKGPRQGADTQYF. CDR3 DNA: TGTGCCAGCATCCGGAAGGGGCCGCGACAGGGTGCAGATACGCAGTATTTT. The V and J genes are TRBV7-9 and TRBJ2-3; 7 bases fit TRBD1. CDR1 and CDR2 (germline): SEHNR, FQNEAQ (reference sequence). This CDR3 spans 17 amino acids. V was pared by 7 bases and J by 4 bases, with 17 bases of the junction left unmatched.

This clone turned up a few times. This sequence joins TRBV21-1 and TRBJ2-7; the table assigns TRBD2, which was not confirmed against the DNA. TRBV21-1 is a recognized pseudogene. The CDR3 has 15 residues. CDR3 sequence: CASSSMGEGSYEQYF. The CDR3 DNA reads TGTGCCAGCAGCAGCATGGGGGAGGGCTCCTACGAGCAGTACTTC.